This is a list of T cell receptor beta chains from one sample in a study of blood T cell repertoires in COVID-19. Using immunoSEQ multiplex PCR, the repertoire was profiled, and TCRdb retains in-frame clones only, with some absent. This table has more than 110,000 clones, around nine tenths appearing once. Sequencing was done on a sample of peripheral blood. The source of these receptors is a woman aged 40 to 50 with acute or convalescent COVID-19. Each CDR3 is given without its conserved first and last residue. The order of the fields is V gene, CDR3 protein.

>TRBV30
ACNRVNTEAF
>TRBV7-9
ASSLGDRGLAETQY
>TRBV18
ASSPQGDNSPLH
>TRBV5-1
ASSDPGQNTEAF
>TRBV6-2/TRBV6-3
ASSFEGGNQPQH
>TRBV7-6
ASSLRLQETQY
>TRBV30
ASGPVGLGGYT
>TRBV6-1
ASSERTGKGYGYT
>TRBV5-4
ASSGWGVTEAF
>TRBV6-1
ASSQLGPRGEQY
>TRBV25-1
ASSAGFNQPQH
>TRBV6-5
ASTSGGVGTEAF
>TRBV10-3
AISEWSAGGSYNSPLH
>TRBV18
ASKTQGATNEKLF
>TRBV7-2
ASSLNSGEGYGYT
>TRBV18
ASSPAGLAGYNEQF
>TRBV6-1
ASSELRGYNEQF
>TRBV7-2
ASSPQGALNEQY
>TRBV28
ASSLRNSPLH
>TRBV2
ASSARGVADTQY
>TRBV11-2
ASSPIQGAGAYEQY
>TRBV20-1
SASDGQGASQPQH
>TRBV5-1
ASSFTTAQETQY
>TRBV19
ASTTGNQETQY